These T cell receptor beta chains were read from a single sample in a study of T-cell memory formation after mild COVID-19. MiXCR, run by TCRdb on the 5' RACE reads, gives a single entry per CDR3 protein. The sample has about 150,000 distinct CDR3 sequences; more than 14% are singletons. The sequenced sample was PBMCs or a T cell subset sorted from them (not recorded which). These receptors all come from an adult woman who had mild COVID-19 (a few samples of this study predate the infection). Cell type and time point are not known. The CDR3 runs from the conserved cysteine through the conserved F or W. The D gene is left open where the match is weak. Some rows mark clone size as missing; the rest say once, few, many or name a class of expanded clone.

cdr3_aa: CASSQELVGAQYF
cdr3_nt: TGCGCCAGCAGCCAAGAATTAGTGGGGGCCCAGTACTTC
d_call: .
j_call: TRBJ2-5
v_call: TRBV4-1
clone_size: few

cdr3_aa: CASSLRQGITTGELFF
cdr3_nt: TGTGCCAGCAGCCTGAGGCAGGGTATAACGACCGGGGAGCTGTTTTTT
d_call: .
j_call: TRBJ2-2
v_call: TRBV5-5
clone_size: .

cdr3_aa: CASSLAGASAEAFF
cdr3_nt: TGTGCCAGCAGTCTCGCGGGCGCTTCGGCTGAAGCTTTCTTT
d_call: .
j_call: TRBJ1-1
v_call: TRBV12-3/TRBV12-4
clone_size: .

cdr3_aa: CASSPPLGGVITGELFF
cdr3_nt: TGTGCCAGCAGCCCCCCCCTAGGAGGCGTAATCACCGGGGAGCTGTTTTTT
d_call: .
j_call: TRBJ2-2
v_call: TRBV7-9
clone_size: .

cdr3_aa: CASSPGLAGVGNEQFF
cdr3_nt: TGCGCCAGCAGCCCGGGACTAGCGGGAGTTGGCAATGAGCAGTTCTTC
d_call: TRBD2
j_call: TRBJ2-1
v_call: TRBV5-1
clone_size: few

cdr3_aa: CASSLQLDYGYTF
cdr3_nt: TGTGCCAGCAGCCTTCAGTTAGACTATGGCTACACCTTC
d_call: .
j_call: TRBJ1-2
v_call: TRBV9
clone_size: .

cdr3_aa: CATGSSSYNEQFF
cdr3_nt: TGTGCCACCGGGTCCAGCTCCTACAATGAGCAGTTCTTC
d_call: .
j_call: TRBJ2-1
v_call: TRBV24-1
clone_size: few

cdr3_aa: CASSPGREGGRLGNEQFF
cdr3_nt: TGTGCCAGCAGCCCCGGGCGGGAGGGGGGGCGCTTGGGGAATGAGCAGTTCTTC
d_call: TRBD2
j_call: TRBJ2-1
v_call: TRBV12-3/TRBV12-4
clone_size: few

cdr3_aa: CASSFEGETQYF
cdr3_nt: TGTGCCAGCAGCTTCGAGGGAGAGACCCAGTACTTC
d_call: .
j_call: TRBJ2-5
v_call: TRBV7-9
clone_size: .

cdr3_aa: CATSLGLAGGDEQFF
cdr3_nt: TGTGCCACCAGCCTTGGACTAGCGGGAGGGGATGAGCAGTTCTTC
d_call: TRBD2
j_call: TRBJ2-1
v_call: TRBV24-1
clone_size: .

cdr3_aa: CASSLQGRVSPLHF
cdr3_nt: TGCGCCAGCAGCTTGCAAGGGCGAGTTTCACCCCTCCACTTT
d_call: .
j_call: TRBJ1-6
v_call: TRBV5-1
clone_size: .

cdr3_aa: CATSFDRVTDTQYF
cdr3_nt: TGTGCCACCAGCTTCGACAGGGTCACAGATACGCAGTATTTT
d_call: TRBD1
j_call: TRBJ2-3
v_call: TRBV15
clone_size: many

cdr3_aa: CASTWYQETQYF
cdr3_nt: TGTGCCAGCACGTGGTACCAAGAGACCCAGTACTTC
d_call: .
j_call: TRBJ2-5
v_call: TRBV2
clone_size: few

cdr3_aa: CASSLGYGNYGYTF
cdr3_nt: TGTGCCAGCAGCTTAGGATATGGAAATTATGGCTACACCTTC
d_call: .
j_call: TRBJ1-2
v_call: TRBV13
clone_size: .

cdr3_aa: CASSGRQGQGVGEQYF
cdr3_nt: TGTGCCAGCAGTGGACGACAGGGCCAGGGGGTGGGCGAGCAGTACTTC
d_call: TRBD1
j_call: TRBJ2-7
v_call: TRBV27
clone_size: .

cdr3_aa: CASSFARLAGGQETQYF
cdr3_nt: TGTGCCAGCAGTTTTGCTCGACTAGCGGGGGGCCAAGAGACCCAGTACTTC
d_call: TRBD2
j_call: TRBJ2-5
v_call: TRBV12-3/TRBV12-4
clone_size: few

cdr3_aa: CASSLGTGGTYNEQFF
cdr3_nt: TGTGCCAGCAGCTTAGGTACCGGGGGCACTTACAATGAGCAGTTCTTC
d_call: .
j_call: TRBJ2-1
v_call: TRBV11-3
clone_size: few

cdr3_aa: CASSQGLAGQETQYF
cdr3_nt: TGTGCCAGCAGCCAAGGACTAGCGGGGCAAGAGACCCAGTACTTC
d_call: TRBD2
j_call: TRBJ2-5
v_call: TRBV4-2
clone_size: many

cdr3_aa: CASSLVVAWDKYEQYF
cdr3_nt: TGCGCCAGCAGCTTGGTCGTAGCTTGGGATAAATACGAGCAGTACTTC
d_call: .
j_call: TRBJ2-7
v_call: TRBV5-1
clone_size: .

cdr3_aa: CASSLSGGNEKLFF
cdr3_nt: TGTGCCAGCAGTTTAAGTGGCGGTAATGAAAAACTGTTTTTT
d_call: .
j_call: TRBJ1-4
v_call: TRBV12-3/TRBV12-4
clone_size: .

cdr3_aa: CASSLDGAADTQYF
cdr3_nt: TGCGCCAGCAGCTTGGATGGGGCCGCAGATACGCAGTATTTT
d_call: .
j_call: TRBJ2-3
v_call: TRBV5-1
clone_size: .

cdr3_aa: CATSDRGGTSYEQYF
cdr3_nt: TGTGCCACCAGTGATAGGGGTGGGACGTCCTACGAGCAGTACTTC
d_call: .
j_call: TRBJ2-7
v_call: TRBV24-1
clone_size: .

cdr3_aa: CASSDRQVPSTEAFF
cdr3_nt: TGTGCCAGCAGCGATCGACAGGTGCCAAGCACTGAAGCTTTCTTT
d_call: .
j_call: TRBJ1-1
v_call: TRBV2
clone_size: .

cdr3_aa: CSVPAGTGPSNYGYTF
cdr3_nt: TGCAGCGTCCCAGCCGGGACAGGGCCCTCCAACTATGGCTACACCTTC
d_call: TRBD1
j_call: TRBJ1-2
v_call: TRBV29-1
clone_size: .

cdr3_aa: CSAATGGRSTDTQYF
cdr3_nt: TGCAGTGCCGCGACAGGGGGAAGGAGCACAGATACGCAGTATTTT
d_call: TRBD1
j_call: TRBJ2-3
v_call: TRBV20-1
clone_size: .

cdr3_aa: CASSYGLADISYNEQFF
cdr3_nt: TGTGCCAGCAGTTACGGGCTAGCGGACATCTCCTACAATGAGCAGTTCTTC
d_call: TRBD2
j_call: TRBJ2-1
v_call: TRBV6-2/TRBV6-3
clone_size: .

cdr3_aa: CASSLGPGTPQSSYNEQFF
cdr3_nt: TGTGCCAGCAGTTTAGGGCCAGGGACTCCCCAAAGCTCCTACAATGAGCAGTTCTTC
d_call: .
j_call: TRBJ2-1
v_call: TRBV12-3/TRBV12-4
clone_size: few

cdr3_aa: CATSDSQGVGSKNIQYF
cdr3_nt: TGTGCCACCAGTGATTCCCAGGGGGTCGGGTCCAAAAACATTCAGTACTTC
d_call: TRBD1
j_call: TRBJ2-4
v_call: TRBV24-1
clone_size: .

cdr3_aa: CASSQWPPFREIYEQYF
cdr3_nt: TGTGCCAGCAGCCAGTGGCCCCCATTTCGCGAGATCTACGAGCAGTACTTC
d_call: .
j_call: TRBJ2-7
v_call: TRBV7-9
clone_size: few

cdr3_aa: CATSRDRVAGAQYF
cdr3_nt: TGTGCCACCAGCAGAGATCGGGTAGCGGGAGCGCAGTATTTT
d_call: TRBD2
j_call: TRBJ2-3
v_call: TRBV15
clone_size: .

cdr3_aa: CASSLWTSGNHYEQYF
cdr3_nt: TGTGCCAGCAGCCTGTGGACTAGCGGGAACCACTACGAGCAGTACTTC
d_call: TRBD2
j_call: TRBJ2-7
v_call: TRBV5-6
clone_size: few